These 31 T cell receptor beta chains came from one sample sequenced in a study of T cell responses to AZD1222 COVID-19 vaccine (dated by TCRdb to the early 2020s). In light of the paper, this sample's time point label describes: baseline before first vaccination. The library was obtained by the immunoSEQ multiplex PCR assay. TCRdb retrieved this table from immuneACCESS and kept in-frame rearrangements only. Not all clones are present; in checked studies, unresolved V genes account for under half, and no reason is known for the remainder. This sample holds fewer than 150,000 clones; roughly 93% were observed only once. The top ten clonotypes cover under 4% of the sample. Specimen: peripheral blood, collected on day 0 of AZD1222 vaccination. These receptors were collected from an adult in good health.

This sequence joins TRBV28 and TRBJ2-5; unclear D gene. This CDR3 region has 16 residues. Germline CDR1 reads MDHEN; CDR2 reads SYDVKM. Between the trimmed V and J ends, which lost 6 bases and 0 bases, there was a span of 17 bases. CDR3 amino acids: CASSFFLAEYQETQYF. The CDR3 bases are TGTGCCAGCAGCTTCTTTTTAGCAGAGTACCAAGAGACCCAGTACTTC.

The chain employs TRBV6-5 and TRBJ1-1, with unresolved D. CDR3 length: 13 residues. In germline, CDR1 is MNHEY, CDR2 SVGAGI. V lost 2 bases to trimming and J lost 2 bases, with 6 bases between them. CDR3 region: CASSYGSNTEAFF. Written as DNA, the CDR3 is TGTGCCAGCAGTTACGGGTCTAACACTGAAGCTTTCTTT.

This clone was detected once. The chain joins TRBV15 to TRBJ1-2, with unresolved D. In germline, CDR1 is LNHNV, CDR2 YYDKDF (reference sequence). The CDR3 loop spans 11 amino acids. Trimming stripped 3 bases from V and 3 bases from J, with 2 bases between. CDR3 sequence (DNA): TGTGCCACCAGCAGGGACTATGGCTACACCTTC. It encodes CATSRDYGYTF. Combining the CDR3 with reference TRBV15 and TRBJ1-2 gives the whole variable domain DAMVIQNPRYQVTQFGKPVTLSCSQTLNHNVMYWYQQKSSQAPKLLFHYYDKDFNNEADTPDNFQSRRPNTSFCFLDIRSPGLGDTAMYLCATSRDYGYTFGSGTRLTVV.

The CDR3 DNA is TGCGCCAGCAGCCAAGGGGGGAGCTCCTACGAGCAGTACTTC. Protein product: CASSQGGSSYEQYF. The chain joins TRBV4-1 to TRBJ2-7; D possibly uses TRBD1 or TRBD2 (5 bases each). Germline V gene data show CDR1 as MGHRA and CDR2 as YSYEKL. The CDR3 runs to 14 residues. Between the trimmed V and J ends, which lost 1 base and 0 bases, there was a span of 7 bases.

The chain uses TRBV28 and TRBJ2-3; D uncertain. Germline V gives CDR1 MDHEN, CDR2 SYDVKM. This CDR3 contains 13 residues. V lost 2 bases and J 7 bases, leaving 10 bases between the germline ends. The CDR3 region is CASSLHPGYTQYF. Written as DNA, the CDR3 is TGTGCCAGCAGTTTACATCCCGGGTATACGCAGTATTTT.

J is TRBJ2-6 and V is TRBV28; TRBD1 agrees at 8 bases. Germline V gene sequence: CDR1 MDHEN, CDR2 SYDVKM. This CDR3 contains 16 residues. Trimming removed 7 bases from V and 0 bases from J; junction bases left unmatched: 5. The CDR3 here is CASTGQGSSGANVLTF. As DNA, the CDR3 is TGTGCCAGCACTGGACAGGGAAGCTCTGGGGCCAACGTCCTGACTTTC.

The V gene is TRBV18, the J gene TRBJ1-3; D call uncertain. Per the germline V gene, CDR1 is KGHSH and CDR2 is LQKENI. The V gene lost 6 bases and the J gene lost 4 bases, with 13 bases spanning the gap. This CDR3 has 14 amino acids. CDR3 sequence: CASSLGRSGNTIYF. CDR3 bases: TGTGCCAGCTCCCTCGGTCGTTCCGGAAACACCATATATTTT.

The chain recombines TRBV10-3 with TRBJ1-4; TRBD1 matches 10 bases. Germline V lookup: CDR1 ENHRY, CDR2 SYGVKD. The CDR3 loop spans 13 amino acids. With 10 bases clipped from V and 8 bases from J, the junction kept 7 bases outside the gene matches. CDR3 amino acids: CATTTGGREKLFF. CDR3 DNA: TGTGCCACCACGACAGGGGGCAGAGAAAAACTGTTTTTT.

The chain has TRBV7-9 and TRBJ1-1; no clear D. This CDR3 has 13 amino acids. Germline V gene lookup returns CDR1 SEHNR and CDR2 FQNEAQ (reference sequence). V shed 2 bases and J shed 4 bases, with 8 bases lying between them. The CDR3 sequence is CASSLRASTEAFF. The CDR3 DNA reads as TGTGCCAGCAGCTTAAGGGCTTCCACTGAAGCTTTCTTT. The full variable domain, in which reference TRBV7-9 and TRBJ1-1 provide the parts outside the CDR3, is DTGVSQNPRHKITKRGQNVTFRCDPISEHNRLYWYRQTLGQGPEFLTYFQNEAQLEKSRLLSDRFSAERPKGSFSTLEIQRTEQGDSAMYLCASSLRASTEAFFGQGTRLTVV.

The rearrangement links TRBV18 to TRBJ1-1, with D perhaps TRBD1 (5 bases). Germline CDR1 KGHSH, CDR2 LQKENI. This CDR3 spans 15 amino acids. V lost 4 bases to trimming and J lost 1 base, with 13 bases between them. The chain's CDR3 is CASSQLQGRNTEAFF. Written as DNA, the CDR3 is TGTGCCAGCTCACAACTCCAGGGCAGGAACACTGAAGCTTTCTTT.

The chain couples TRBV11-2 to TRBJ2-1, with D hard to call. Germline lookup yields CDR1 SGHAT and CDR2 FQNNGV. The CDR3 is 13 residues long. V lost 1 base to trimming and J lost 9 bases, with 10 bases between them. In nucleotides, the CDR3 is TGTGCCAGCAGCTTAGCCACTTTCGGTGAGCAGTTCTTC. It encodes CASSLATFGEQFF. Together with reference TRBV11-2 and TRBJ2-1, the CDR3 gives the full variable domain: EAGVAQSPRYKIIEKRQSVAFWCNPISGHATLYWYQQILGQGPKLLIQFQNNGVVDDSQLPKDRFSAERLKGVDSTLKIQPAKLEDSAVYLCASSLATFGEQFFGPGTRLTVL.

V is TRBV9 and J is TRBJ1-5; tentatively, D is TRBD1 (5 bases). Germline V gene data show CDR1 as SGDLS and CDR2 as YYNGEE. The V and J ends lost 2 bases and 7 bases respectively, with 16 bases between them. CDR3 length equals 15 residues. CDR3 residues: CASSVDIGVEQPQHF. CDR3 DNA sequence: TGTGCCAGCAGCGTCGACATAGGGGTAGAACAGCCCCAGCATTTT.

V and J are TRBV9 and TRBJ2-2; D remains unclear. Germline lookup yields CDR1 SGDLS and CDR2 YYNGEE. This CDR3 has 14 residues. Trimming removed 8 bases from V and 6 bases from J, with 17 bases in between. In DNA form, the CDR3 reads TGTGCCAGAAAACCGGGCCCCCCGGCCGGGGAGCTGTTTTTT. Protein product: CARKPGPPAGELFF.

This chain connects TRBV30 to TRBJ1-5; TRBD1 aligns across 7 bases. V was clipped by 1 base and J by 2 bases; unmatched bases: 8. Germline CDR1 is GTSNPN and CDR2 is SVGIG (reference sequence). The CDR3 is made up of 16 amino acids. CDR3 residues: CAWSGRTGIGNQPQHF. CDR3 nucleotide sequence: TGTGCCTGGAGTGGGAGGACAGGAATAGGCAATCAGCCCCAGCATTTT.

The chain uses TRBV3-1 (or the pseudogene TRBV3-2) and TRBJ2-2, with a possible D match to TRBD1 (5 bases). The CDR3 is 14 amino acids. Germline V gene data show CDR1 as LGHDT and CDR2 as YNNKEL (reference sequence). V dropped 3 bases and J dropped 2 bases, with 7 bases sitting between them. The CDR3 DNA reads TGTGCCAGCAGCCACCAGGGAAACACCGGGGAGCTGTTTTTT. Translation gives CASSHQGNTGELFF.

The gene calls are TRBV6-5 and TRBJ1-2; the match to TRBD1 covers 7 bases. J was trimmed by 4 bases and V by 2 bases; bases with no gene match: 1. Germline V gene sequence: CDR1 MNHEY, CDR2 SVGAGI. This CDR3 has 13 amino acids. Here the CDR3 DNA reads TGTGCCAGCAGTTACGAGGGGGCCTATGGCTACACCTTC. Amino acids: CASSYEGAYGYTF.

The rearrangement joins TRBV7-2 to TRBJ1-2; the D gene is possibly TRBD1 (5 bases). V lost 1 base to trimming and J lost 3 bases, with 9 bases between them. Germline-derived CDR1 and CDR2 are SGHTA and FQGNSA. This CDR3 region has 14 residues. In DNA form, the CDR3 reads TGTGCCAGCAGCTTAGGGGACGGCCACTATGGCTACACCTTC. Protein sequence: CASSLGDGHYGYTF.

This rearrangement joins TRBV9 to TRBJ1-2; D uncertain. In germline, CDR1 is SGDLS, CDR2 YYNGEE. The CDR3 covers 12 residues. The V end lost 5 bases, the J end lost 4 bases, and 9 bases lay between the germline ends. Written as DNA, the CDR3 is TGTGCCAGCAGGGACCCCGGCTATGGCTACACCTTC. Its translation is CASRDPGYGYTF.

This chain joins TRBV11-3 and TRBJ2-2; 8 bases are a match to TRBD2. Germline CDR1 and CDR2: SGHNT and YENEEA. The length of the CDR3 is 15 residues. The junction had 8 bases not matched to a gene; V was cut back by 4 bases and J by 7 bases. The CDR3 sequence is CASSSSGGPGGELFF. Here the CDR3 DNA reads TGTGCCAGCAGCTCGTCGGGAGGGCCCGGCGGGGAGCTGTTTTTT.

V is TRBV28 and J is TRBJ1-6; D is undetermined. Germline V gives CDR1 MDHEN, CDR2 SYDVKM. This CDR3 spans 14 amino acids. Trimming stripped 8 bases from V and 4 bases from J, with 12 bases between. This chain's CDR3 is CASEYRSYNSPLHF. The CDR3 nucleotides read TGTGCCAGCGAGTACCGCTCTTATAATTCACCCCTCCACTTT.

The rearrangement joins TRBV28 to TRBJ1-2; no firm D call. Trimming pared 4 bases from V and 7 bases from J, leaving 13 bases between. From germline, CDR1 is MDHEN and CDR2 SYDVKM. The CDR3 contains 13 residues. In nucleotides, the CDR3 is TGTGCCAGCAGTTCTCACGGTTATACTGGCTACACCTTC. Translating gives CASSSHGYTGYTF.

V and J are TRBV3-1 (or the pseudogene TRBV3-2) and TRBJ2-1, with TRBD2 matching over 9 bases. V was clipped by 1 base and J by 0 bases; unmatched bases: 16. Germline assignment: CDR1 LGHDT and CDR2 YNNKEL (reference sequence). This CDR3 spans 21 amino acids. The CDR3, as DNA: TGTGCCAGCAGCCAAGCGGCTAGCGGGATTCCCAGAACAAGCTCCTACAATGAGCAGTTCTTC. Residues: CASSQAASGIPRTSSYNEQFF.

This chain joins TRBV5-1 and TRBJ2-1; 12 nucleotides agree with TRBD1. Trimming took 0 bases from V and 8 from J; bases not matched to a gene: 6. From germline, CDR1 is SGHRS and CDR2 YFSETQ. The CDR3 is made up of 16 amino acids. CDR3 DNA: TGCGCCAGCAGCTTGGTCGGGACAGGGGGCATCGATGAGCAGTTCTTC. It translates to CASSLVGTGGIDEQFF.

The chain employs TRBV5-6 and TRBJ1-3; D unresolved. The CDR3 contains 16 residues. Germline loops: CDR1 SGHDT, CDR2 YYEEEE. The V gene lost 1 base and the J gene lost 0 bases, with 11 bases spanning the gap. The CDR3 nucleotides are TGTGCCAGCAGCTTGATGATCGTAAACTCTGGAAACACCATATATTTT. Translating gives CASSLMIVNSGNTIYF.

In this sample, this clone turned up once. V usage is TRBV3-1 (or the pseudogene TRBV3-2) and J usage is TRBJ1-3; 8 bases are a match to TRBD1. Per the germline V gene, CDR1 is LGHDT and CDR2 is YNNKEL (reference sequence). Trimming cost V 4 bases and J 2 bases; bases outside gene matches: 1. The CDR3 has 14 amino acids. This chain's CDR3 is CASSLQGAGNTIYF. In nucleotides, the CDR3 is TGTGCCAGCAGCCTACAGGGGGCTGGAAACACCATATATTTT.

The chain employs TRBV30 and TRBJ2-7; the D is unclear. This CDR3 region has 12 residues. V lost 0 bases and J 0 bases, leaving 3 bases between the germline ends. Germline V gives CDR1 GTSNPN, CDR2 SVGIG (reference sequence). The CDR3 DNA reads as TGTGCCTGGAGTGTAAGCTCCTACGAGCAGTACTTC. Translated, it gives CAWSVSSYEQYF.

J is TRBJ2-1 and V is TRBV20-1; 9 bases fit TRBD2. CDR3 size: 13 residues. With 3 bases clipped from V and 7 bases from J, the junction kept 4 bases outside the gene matches. Germline CDR1 DFQATT, CDR2 SNEGSKA (reference sequence). CDR3: CSASSLAGNEQFF. In DNA form, the CDR3 reads TGCAGTGCTAGTTCCCTAGCGGGGAATGAGCAGTTCTTC.

This clone showed up just once. The J gene is TRBJ2-6, the V gene TRBV10-3; 14 bases agree with TRBD2. V shed 4 bases and J 2 bases; nucleotides not matched to a gene: 4. From germline, CDR1 is ENHRY and CDR2 SYGVKD. The CDR3 runs to 18 residues. CDR3 residues: CAISGGTSGSAGANVLTF. CDR3 DNA: TGTGCCATCAGTGGGGGGACTAGCGGGAGTGCTGGGGCCAACGTCCTGACTTTC.

This chain uses TRBV18 with TRBJ2-7; 9 nucleotides align to TRBD2. The CDR3 has 16 residues. V was clipped by 4 bases and J by 3 bases; unmatched bases: 10. Germline CDR1 KGHSH, CDR2 LQKENI. The CDR3 DNA follows: TGTGCCAGCTCACAAAGAGCGGGAGGAAATTTCTACGAGCAGTACTTC. Amino acids: CASSQRAGGNFYEQYF.

The chain recombines TRBV4-3 with TRBJ2-3; D call uncertain. Germline lookup yields CDR1 LGHNA and CDR2 YSLEER. This CDR3 contains 15 residues. Trimming took 1 base from V and 1 from J, leaving 9 bases between them. CDR3 sequence (DNA): TGCGCCAGCAGCCAAGGAGGAAGGGGCACAGATACGCAGTATTTT. It encodes CASSQGGRGTDTQYF.

DNA for the CDR3: TGTGCCAGCAGTTCCTCTCCCTGGGTGCGGGGCAATCAGCCCCAGCATTTT. The encoded protein is CASSSSPWVRGNQPQHF. The chain couples TRBV28 to TRBJ1-5; D is ambiguous. Germline V gene lookup returns CDR1 MDHEN and CDR2 SYDVKM. The CDR3 spans 17 residues. V dropped 4 bases and J dropped 2 bases, with 18 bases sitting between them.